This T cell receptor beta chain is drawn from a study of T cell responses to AZD1222 COVID-19 vaccine. Second-dose timings of about 4 or about 12 weeks were pooled. Notes on the study in general: Elevations in Spike-specific TCR breadth and depth followed administration of two AZD1222 doses. Donors skewed white British and female; clonal diversity was possibly underestimated.

The data were produced by immunoSEQ multiplex PCR, yet TCRdb's version contains in-frame clones alone and is incomplete. The table lists roughly 98,000 clones, more than 70% of them singletons. This CDR3 region has 13 residues. V was pared by 4 bases and J by 1 base, with 7 bases between. Per the germline V gene, CDR1 is MDHEN and CDR2 is SYDVKM. As concerns this clone: What it binds is not known.

The chain employs TRBV28 and TRBJ1-2, with no clear D. This clonotype was sampled from an adult who received the AZD1222 COVID-19 vaccine. The material was peripheral blood, obtained 28 days after the second AZD1222 dose. CDR3 in amino acids: CASSWPLNYGYTF. In nucleotides, the CDR3 is TGTGCCAGCAGTTGGCCCCTTAACTATGGCTACACCTTC.